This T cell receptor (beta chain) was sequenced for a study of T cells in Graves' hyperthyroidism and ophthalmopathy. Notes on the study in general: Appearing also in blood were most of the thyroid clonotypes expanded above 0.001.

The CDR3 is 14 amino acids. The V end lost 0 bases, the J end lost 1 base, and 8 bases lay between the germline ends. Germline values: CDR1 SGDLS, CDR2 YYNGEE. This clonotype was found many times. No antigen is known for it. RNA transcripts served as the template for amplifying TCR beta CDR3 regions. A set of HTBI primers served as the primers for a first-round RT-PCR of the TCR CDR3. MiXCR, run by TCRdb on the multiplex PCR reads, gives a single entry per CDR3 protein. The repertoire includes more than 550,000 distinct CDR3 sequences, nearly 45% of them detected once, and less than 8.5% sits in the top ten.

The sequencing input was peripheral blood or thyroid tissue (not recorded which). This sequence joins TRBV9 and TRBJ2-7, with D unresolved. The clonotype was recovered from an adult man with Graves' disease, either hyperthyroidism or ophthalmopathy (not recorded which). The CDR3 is CASSVGSNSYEQYF. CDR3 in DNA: TGTGCCAGCAGCGTAGGGAGCAATTCCTACGAGCAGTACTTC.